Listed here are 2 T cell receptor beta chains from one sample, sequenced in a study of identical twins' blood T cells. TCRdb ran MiXCR on the 5' RACE reads and lists one entry per CDR3 protein. Of about 370,000 distinct CDR3 sequences listed, roughly 28% were seen once; the top ten hold 6% to 7%. Sequenced sample: PBMCs. These receptors originate from a woman between 18 and 50 years old in good health.

This clonotype has just a few counts. This sequence joins TRBV12-5 and TRBJ1-1; D possibly corresponds to TRBD1 (6 bases). CDR3 length: 16 residues. Looked up from germline, CDR1 is LGHNT and CDR2 is FRNRAP. Trimming cost V 2 bases and J 0 bases, with 13 bases left between them. The CDR3 loop reads CASGLTSRGVNTEAFF. The CDR3 DNA reads as TGTGCTAGTGGTTTGACTTCAAGGGGGGTGAACACTGAAGCTTTCTTT. The whole variable domain, remainder taken from reference TRBV12-5 and TRBJ1-1, is DARVTQTPRHKVTEMGQEVTMRCQPILGHNTVFWYRQTMMQGLELLAYFRNRAPLDDSGMPKDRFSAEMPDATLATLKIQPSEPRDSAVYFCASGLTSRGVNTEAFFGQGTRLTVV.

This clonotype was detected once. A single base separates this from a much larger clone, so it may be a read error. This sequence joins TRBV7-2 and TRBJ1-1; D possibly corresponds to TRBD1 (6 bases). The V end was cut by 8 bases, the J end by 5 bases, with 18 bases between. The CDR3 has 14 amino acids. Germline V gene lookup returns CDR1 SGHTA and CDR2 FQGNSA. The CDR3 loop is CASGVIRGETEAFF. DNA of the CDR3: TGTGCCAGCGGCGTAATCAGGGGAGAAACTGAAGCTTTCTTT.